Sequencing of this T cell receptor (beta chain) was carried out in a study of Ad26.COV2.S vaccination and SARS-CoV-2 variants. The treatment is: around 19 received Ad26.COV2.S at low or high dose, single or two shots; about 5 received placebo; per-sample allocation not given. Samples came from day 63 after the first vaccine or placebo injection. Sequenced by immunoSEQ multiplex PCR; TCRdb stores in-frame clones only, minus some. Seen here are about 370,000 clones, approximately 86% observed once, and the top ten hold 3.5%. Here the sequenced sample was peripheral blood, taken in a trial of Ad26.COV2.S vaccine versus placebo. The clonotype comes from a person aged 18-65 years who received the Ad26.COV2.S COVID-19 vaccine or a placebo.

In nucleotides, the CDR3 is TGTGCCATCATGCAGCAGAACAATTATGGCTACACCTTC. Protein product: CAIMQQNNYGYTF. The rearrangement joins TRBV10-3 to TRBJ1-2; D is unresolved. The ends were cut back, 7 bases at V and 5 bases at J, with 14 bases in the middle. Germline loops: CDR1 ENHRY, CDR2 SYGVKD. The CDR3 is made up of 13 amino acids.